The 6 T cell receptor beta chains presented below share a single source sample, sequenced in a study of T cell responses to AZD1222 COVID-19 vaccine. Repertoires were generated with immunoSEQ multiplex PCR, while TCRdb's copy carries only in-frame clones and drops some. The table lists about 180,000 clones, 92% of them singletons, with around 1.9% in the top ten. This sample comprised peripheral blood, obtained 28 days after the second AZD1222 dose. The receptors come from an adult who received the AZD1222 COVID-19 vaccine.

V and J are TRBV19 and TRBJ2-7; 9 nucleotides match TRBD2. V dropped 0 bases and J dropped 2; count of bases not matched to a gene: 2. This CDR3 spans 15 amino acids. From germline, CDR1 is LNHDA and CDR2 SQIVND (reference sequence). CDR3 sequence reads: CASSIDGGRAYEQYF. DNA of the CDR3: TGTGCCAGTAGTATAGATGGCGGGAGGGCCTACGAGCAGTACTTC.

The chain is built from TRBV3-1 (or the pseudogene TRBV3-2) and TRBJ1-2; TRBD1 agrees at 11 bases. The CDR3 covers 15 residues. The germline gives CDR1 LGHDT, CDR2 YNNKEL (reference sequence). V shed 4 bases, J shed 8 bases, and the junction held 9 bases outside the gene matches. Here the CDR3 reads CASSPGAGTGGGYTF. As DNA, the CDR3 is TGTGCCAGCAGCCCGGGGGCCGGGACAGGGGGAGGCTACACCTTC.

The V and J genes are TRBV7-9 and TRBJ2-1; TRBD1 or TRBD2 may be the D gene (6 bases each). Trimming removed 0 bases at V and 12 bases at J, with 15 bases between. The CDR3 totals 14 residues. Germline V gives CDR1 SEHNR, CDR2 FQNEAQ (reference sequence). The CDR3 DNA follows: TGTGCCAGCAGCTTAGCGAACGGGGGCCGGGGGCAGTTCTTC. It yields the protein CASSLANGGRGQFF.

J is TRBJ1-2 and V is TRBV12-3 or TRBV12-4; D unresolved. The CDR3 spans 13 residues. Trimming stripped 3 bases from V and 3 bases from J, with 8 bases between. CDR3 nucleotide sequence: TGTGCCAGCAGTTTCTCAGGAGACTATGGCTACACCTTC. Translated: CASSFSGDYGYTF.

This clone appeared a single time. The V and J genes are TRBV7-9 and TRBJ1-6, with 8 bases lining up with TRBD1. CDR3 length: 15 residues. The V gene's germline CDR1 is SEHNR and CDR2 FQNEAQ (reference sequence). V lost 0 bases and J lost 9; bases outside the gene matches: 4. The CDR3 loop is CASSLATGVISPLHF. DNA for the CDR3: TGTGCCAGCAGCTTAGCGACAGGGGTTATTTCACCCCTCCACTTT.

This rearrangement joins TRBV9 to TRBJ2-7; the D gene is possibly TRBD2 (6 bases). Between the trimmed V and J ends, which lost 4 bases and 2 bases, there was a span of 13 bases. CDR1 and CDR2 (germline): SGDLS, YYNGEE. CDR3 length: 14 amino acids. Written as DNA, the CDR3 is TGTGCCAGCAGCCCCGGGACTCCAGCCTACGAGCAGTACTTC. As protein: CASSPGTPAYEQYF. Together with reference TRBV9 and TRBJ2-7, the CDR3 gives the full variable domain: DSGVTQTPKHLITATGQRVTLRCSPRSGDLSVYWYQQSLDQGLQFLIQYYNGEERAKGNILERFSAQQFPDLHSELNLSSLELGDSALYFCASSPGTPAYEQYFGPGTRLTVT.